Listed below are T cell receptor beta chains from one sample, sequenced in a study of naive and memory T cell subsets. In TCRdb, the UMI-ligation and nested PCR reads were re-called with MiXCR into one record per CDR3 protein. The data show around 31,000 distinct CDR3 sequences, about 6.2% seen once. This material consisted of skin, taken from a tuberculin skin test site. Receptor source: an adult in good health. The CDR3 runs from the conserved cysteine through the conserved F or W. D genes are given only for firm matches. Size is stated for part of the rows, as once, few or many counts, or as a class when the clone is expanded.

abundance,j_gene,d_gene,v_gene,CDR3aa,CDR3nt
few,TRBJ2-7,-,TRBV19,CASRQPPYEQYF,TGTGCCAGCCGACAGCCCCCCTACGAGCAGTACTTC
-,TRBJ2-3,TRBD1,TRBV6-4,CASSPGTGGQDTQYF,TGTGCCAGCAGTCCCGGGACAGGGGGACAAGATACGCAGTATTTT
-,TRBJ2-7,-,TRBV27,CASRTAGTYEQYF,TGTGCCAGCAGAACTGCAGGGACCTACGAGCAGTACTTC
many,TRBJ2-3,-,TRBV2,CASNTASGIDTQYF,TGTGCCAGCAATACCGCATCCGGAATCGATACGCAGTATTTT
medium-sized,TRBJ2-6,-,TRBV29-1,CSVRSSSGANVLTF,TGCAGCGTAAGATCATCCTCTGGGGCCAACGTCCTGACTTTC
many,TRBJ2-1,-,TRBV7-9,CASSLAYVNEQFF,TGTGCCAGCAGCTTAGCGTATGTCAATGAGCAGTTCTTC
many,TRBJ2-3,-,TRBV20-1,CSARGRQVSTDTQYF,TGCAGTGCTAGAGGGCGGCAGGTTTCCACAGATACGCAGTATTTT
-,TRBJ2-5,-,TRBV5-1,CASSLGGTQETQYF,TGCGCCAGCAGCTTGGGCGGAACACAAGAGACCCAGTACTTC
many,TRBJ2-7,TRBD2,TRBV7-8,CASSSGTSGGAEQYF,TGTGCCAGCAGCTCAGGGACTAGCGGGGGGGCTGAGCAGTACTTC
-,TRBJ1-1,TRBD1,TRBV9,CASTPGGRNTEAFF,TGTGCCAGCACCCCAGGGGGGAGGAACACTGAAGCTTTCTTT
many,TRBJ2-1,-,TRBV12-3/TRBV12-4,CASSRGGTNEQFF,TGTGCCAGCAGTAGGGGGGGAACCAATGAGCAGTTCTTC
few,TRBJ2-3,-,TRBV13,CASSFDGDTQYF,TGTGCCAGCAGCTTTGACGGAGATACGCAGTATTTT
-,TRBJ1-1,TRBD1,TRBV19,CASRTGDTEAFF,TGTGCCAGTAGAACAGGGGACACTGAAGCTTTCTTT
many,TRBJ2-2,TRBD1,TRBV12-3/TRBV12-4,CASSTGDTGELFF,TGTGCCAGCAGTACAGGGGACACCGGGGAGCTGTTTTTT
-,TRBJ2-7,TRBD1,TRBV14,CASSHLPGQGTTVEQYF,TGTGCCAGCAGCCACCTTCCGGGACAGGGTACCACAGTCGAGCAGTACTTC
few,TRBJ1-1,-,TRBV9,CASSVEPTWGDTEAFF,TGTGCCAGCAGCGTAGAGCCCACATGGGGGGACACTGAAGCTTTCTTT
few,TRBJ1-2,-,TRBV4-1,CASSQDFIAAGYTF,TGCGCCAGCAGCCAAGACTTCATCGCAGCTGGCTACACCTTC
many,TRBJ2-5,-,TRBV5-1,CASSFGASRHSEETQYF,TGCGCCAGCAGCTTTGGGGCTAGCCGACATTCGGAAGAGACCCAGTACTTC
many,TRBJ2-1,-,TRBV5-4,CASSPPSVNEQFF,TGTGCCAGCAGCCCTCCCTCGGTTAATGAGCAGTTCTTC
many,TRBJ2-2,-,TRBV24-1,CATLDGVEDGELFF,TGTGCCACCCTAGACGGGGTAGAAGACGGGGAGCTGTTTTTT
medium-sized,TRBJ2-3,-,TRBV11-1,CASSLNGGTDTQYF,TGTGCCAGCAGCTTAAATGGAGGCACAGATACGCAGTATTTT
few,TRBJ1-6,-,TRBV28,CASSYRAQSSYNSPLHF,TGTGCCAGCAGCTACAGAGCCCAGAGCTCCTATAATTCACCCCTCCACTTT
few,TRBJ1-2,-,TRBV12-3/TRBV12-4,CASSSGPTPNYGYTF,TGTGCCAGCAGTAGCGGGCCTACTCCTAACTATGGCTACACCTTC
-,TRBJ1-3,-,TRBV6-1,CASSEYRTLSGNTIYF,TGTGCCAGCAGTGAATACCGGACACTCTCTGGAAACACCATATATTTT
few,TRBJ1-2,-,TRBV25-1,CASSESEGYGYTF,TGTGCCAGCAGTGAATCGGAGGGCTATGGCTACACCTTC
many,TRBJ1-5,-,TRBV12-3/TRBV12-4,CASSFLQRGGDAQHF,TGTGCCAGCAGTTTTCTTCAGAGGGGAGGTGATGCCCAGCATTTT
many,TRBJ2-1,TRBD2,TRBV6-5,CASSYSPLAGIYNEQFF,TGTGCCAGCAGTTACTCGCCCCTAGCGGGGATTTACAATGAGCAGTTCTTC
many,TRBJ1-1,-,TRBV29-1,CSVGGTTEAFF,TGCAGCGTTGGGGGGACAACTGAAGCTTTCTTT
many,TRBJ2-3,-,TRBV20-1,CSARLSSVTDTQYF,TGCAGTGCTAGGTTGTCCAGCGTGACAGATACGCAGTATTTT
many,TRBJ2-7,TRBD1,TRBV7-6,CASSLGLAGGNYEQYF,TGTGCCAGCAGCTTAGGTCTCGCAGGGGGCAATTACGAGCAGTACTTC
medium-sized,TRBJ2-3,-,TRBV5-1,CASSPDITDTQYF,TGCGCCAGCAGCCCGGATATCACAGATACGCAGTATTTT
-,TRBJ2-7,-,TRBV5-5,CASSLDGSYEQYF,TGTGCCAGCAGCTTGGACGGTTCCTACGAGCAGTACTTC
many,TRBJ2-5,-,TRBV20-1,CSANLGLETQYF,TGCAGTGCTAACCTGGGATTGGAGACCCAGTACTTC
many,TRBJ2-5,-,TRBV11-1,CASSLLGGPETQYF,TGTGCCAGCAGCTTACTGGGGGGCCCAGAGACCCAGTACTTC
few,TRBJ2-5,-,TRBV7-2,CASSPEGLPQETQYF,TGTGCCAGCAGCCCAGAGGGGCTCCCGCAAGAGACCCAGTACTTC
many,TRBJ2-2,-,TRBV6-5,CASSYSPGQSTGELFF,TGTGCCAGCAGTTACTCGCCGGGACAATCGACCGGGGAGCTGTTTTTT
-,TRBJ1-1,TRBD1,TRBV4-1,CASSRRDRGHTEAFF,TGCGCCAGCAGCCGCCGGGACAGGGGCCACACTGAAGCTTTCTTT
-,TRBJ2-4,TRBD2,TRBV14,CASSQRTSGGSKNIQYF,TGTGCCAGCAGCCAGAGGACTAGCGGGGGGTCCAAAAACATTCAGTACTTC
many,TRBJ2-2,TRBD2,TRBV11-2,CASSLGSGANTGELFF,TGTGCCAGCAGCTTAGGTAGCGGGGCGAACACCGGGGAGCTGTTTTTT
many,TRBJ1-1,-,TRBV27,CASSLLRQDTEAFF,TGTGCCAGCAGCTTACTCCGACAGGACACTGAAGCTTTCTTT
many,TRBJ2-2,TRBD2,TRBV27,CASRRAGVNTGELFF,TGTGCCAGCCGTCGGGCGGGGGTGAACACCGGGGAGCTGTTTTTT
-,TRBJ1-5,-,TRBV6-1,CASSDYRAHQPQHF,TGTGCCAGCAGTGACTACAGGGCTCATCAGCCCCAGCATTTT
many,TRBJ2-2,-,TRBV9,CASSPRKGAGELFF,TGTGCCAGCAGCCCTCGCAAGGGGGCCGGGGAGCTGTTTTTT
many,TRBJ2-7,-,TRBV6-5,CAHSGGPREVYEQYF,TGTGCCCACTCCGGGGGGCCTCGTGAGGTCTACGAGCAGTACTTC
many,TRBJ2-1,TRBD2,TRBV7-9,CASSPLAGGNNEQFF,TGTGCCAGCAGCCCTCTAGCGGGGGGCAACAATGAGCAGTTCTTC
many,TRBJ2-1,TRBD2,TRBV5-1,CASSVLAGGQGEQFF,TGCGCCAGCAGCGTCCTAGCGGGGGGGCAGGGTGAGCAGTTCTTC
-,TRBJ2-7,-,TRBV12-3/TRBV12-4,CASRSGGADEQYF,TGTGCCAGCCGTAGTGGGGGAGCTGACGAGCAGTACTTC
many,TRBJ2-2,TRBD2,TRBV20-1,CSASKPGLAATGELFF,TGCAGTGCTAGCAAACCAGGACTAGCGGCCACCGGGGAGCTGTTTTTT
-,TRBJ1-6,-,TRBV6-2/TRBV6-3,CASTPEGLLGSSPLHF,TGTGCCAGCACCCCCGAGGGACTCCTGGGGAGTTCACCCCTCCACTTT
few,TRBJ1-5,-,TRBV12-3/TRBV12-4,CASSLRVKGNQPQHF,TGTGCCAGCAGTTTGCGGGTTAAGGGCAATCAGCCCCAGCATTTT
many,TRBJ2-7,-,TRBV27,CASSLSIRHEQYF,TGTGCCAGCAGTTTATCGATCAGGCACGAGCAGTACTTC
medium-sized,TRBJ2-7,TRBD2,TRBV18,CASSRPGRAYEQYF,TGTGCCAGCTCACGCCCGGGGAGGGCTTACGAGCAGTACTTC
many,TRBJ2-3,-,TRBV2,CASISRSSTDTQYF,TGTGCCAGCATTTCTAGATCTAGCACAGATACGCAGTATTTT
many,TRBJ2-5,TRBD2,TRBV6-9,CASSWGPGTNYQETQYF,TGTGCCAGCAGTTGGGGTCCCGGGACTAACTACCAAGAGACCCAGTACTTC
many,TRBJ2-1,TRBD1,TRBV6-2/TRBV6-3,CASSYPFGTGALYEQFF,TGTGCCAGCAGTTACCCTTTCGGGACAGGGGCCCTCTATGAGCAGTTCTTC